This TCR beta chain was profiled in a study of low-dose radiotherapy and immunotherapy resistance in tumors. On the study more broadly: With fractions of 0.5 Gy given every 2 weeks, Cohort 1 accumulated a total of 6.5 Gy. Study patients were administered oral aspirin at 300 mg daily for four cycles from cycle 1 day 1.

This clonotype has ten or more counts. Covering alpha and beta chains, TRAV- and TRBV-specific primers were used for the first-strand cDNA. A constant-region primer paired with the V-primer adapter amplified TCRs over about 20 PCR cycles. Researchers amplified the isolated mRNA using in vitro transcription. Each CDR3 protein gets one entry after TCRdb re-called the reads with MiXCR. Of roughly 56,000 distinct CDR3 sequences in the sample, about 23% are singletons; the top ten hold around 6.5%. The CDR3 extends over 16 amino acids. CDR1 MNHEY and CDR2 SVGAGI come from the germline V gene. J was trimmed by 6 bases and V by 6 bases; bases with no gene match: 10. Sample time point: after trial treatment. Sample treatment: LDRT plus nivolumab, ipilimumab, low-dose cyclophosphamide and aspirin (RACIN trial). Treatment combined nivolumab, ipilimumab, aspirin, low-dose cyclophosphamide and low-dose radiotherapy in a dose-escalation trial.

The genes are TRBV6-5 and TRBJ2-1, with TRBD2 matching over 11 bases. This receptor was identified in a male donor with prostate cancer. Sequences were derived from PBMCs, sampled after low-dose radiotherapy plus immunotherapy. The CDR3 sequence: CASSSFLAGGLNEQFF. Here the CDR3 DNA reads TGTGCCAGCAGCTCCTTCCTAGCGGGGGGCCTCAATGAGCAGTTCTTC.